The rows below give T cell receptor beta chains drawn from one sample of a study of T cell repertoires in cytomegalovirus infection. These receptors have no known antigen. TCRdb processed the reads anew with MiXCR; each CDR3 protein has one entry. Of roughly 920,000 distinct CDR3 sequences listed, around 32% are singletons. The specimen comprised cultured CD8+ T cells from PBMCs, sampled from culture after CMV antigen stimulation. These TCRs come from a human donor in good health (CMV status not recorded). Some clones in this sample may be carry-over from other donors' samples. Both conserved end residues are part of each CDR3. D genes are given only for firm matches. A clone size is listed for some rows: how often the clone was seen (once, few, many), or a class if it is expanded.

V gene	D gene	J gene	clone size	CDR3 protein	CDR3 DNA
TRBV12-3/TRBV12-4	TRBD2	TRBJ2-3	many	CASSLAGGPRTDTQYF	TGTGCCAGCAGTTTGGCGGGGGGGCCGAGAACAGATACGCAGTATTTT
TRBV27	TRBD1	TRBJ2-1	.	CASSLSIQGNNEQFF	TGTGCCAGCAGTTTAAGCATACAGGGGAACAATGAGCAGTTCTTC
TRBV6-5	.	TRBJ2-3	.	CASRPFRIPHADTQYF	TGTGCCAGCAGACCCTTCAGAATCCCACACGCAGATACGCAGTATTTT
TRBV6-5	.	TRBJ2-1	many	CASSYLSSYNEQFF	TGTGCCAGCAGTTACCTCAGCTCCTACAATGAGCAGTTCTTC
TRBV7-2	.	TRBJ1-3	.	CASLQGSSGNTIYF	TGTGCCAGTTTACAGGGTTCCTCTGGAAACACCATATATTTT
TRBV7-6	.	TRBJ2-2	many	CASSLGGGQGTGELFF	TGTGCCAGCAGCTTAGGAGGCGGCCAGGGAACCGGGGAGCTGTTTTTT
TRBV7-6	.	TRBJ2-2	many	CASSFSGAGELFF	TGTGCCAGCAGCTTTTCGGGGGCCGGGGAGCTGTTTTTT
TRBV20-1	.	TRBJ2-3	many	CSARDSAASTDTQYF	TGCAGTGCTAGAGATAGTGCGGCTAGCACAGATACGCAGTATTTT
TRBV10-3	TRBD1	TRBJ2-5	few	CAIRTNKGSPQGDQETQYF	TGTGCCATCAGAACCAATAAGGGGTCCCCTCAGGGGGACCAAGAGACCCAGTACTTC
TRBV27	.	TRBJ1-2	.	CASSPWGQARSNYGYTF	TGTGCCAGCAGTCCCTGGGGGCAGGCTCGATCTAACTATGGCTACACCTTC
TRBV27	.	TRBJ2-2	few	CAPYPPLGDTGELFF	TGTGCCCCATATCCCCCTTTGGGAGACACCGGGGAGCTGTTTTTT
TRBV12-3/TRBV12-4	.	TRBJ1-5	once	CASSLAGWNQPQHF	TGTGCCAGCAGTTTAGCAGGGTGGAATCAGCCCCAGCATTTT
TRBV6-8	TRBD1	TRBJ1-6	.	CANSYGVTGAHSPLHF	TGTGCCAACAGTTACGGAGTTACAGGGGCTCATTCACCCCTCCACTTT
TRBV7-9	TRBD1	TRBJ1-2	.	CASSSSGQGEDGYTF	TGTGCCAGCAGCTCGTCGGGACAGGGGGAGGATGGCTACACCTTC
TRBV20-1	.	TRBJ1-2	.	CSLNYDYTF	TGCAGTCTTAACTATGACTACACCTTC
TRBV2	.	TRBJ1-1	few	CASLGAGSDTEAFF	TGTGCCAGCTTGGGGGCAGGGAGTGACACTGAAGCTTTCTTT
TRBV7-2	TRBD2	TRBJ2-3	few	CASRAISGGITDTQYF	TGTGCCAGCAGGGCGATAAGCGGGGGAATCACAGATACGCAGTATTTT
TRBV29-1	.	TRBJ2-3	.	CSVDGVGTSTDTQYF	TGCAGCGTTGATGGTGTCGGAACTAGCACAGATACGCAGTATTTT
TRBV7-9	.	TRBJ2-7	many	CASSPPGQGYEQYF	TGTGCCAGCAGCCCCCCGGGGCAGGGCTACGAGCAGTACTTC
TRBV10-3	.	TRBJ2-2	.	CAIPSLARAGELFF	TGTGCCATCCCTAGCCTAGCTAGAGCTGGGGAGCTGTTTTTT
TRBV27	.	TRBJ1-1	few	CASSFGVVNTEAFF	TGTGCCAGCAGTTTCGGGGTTGTGAACACTGAAGCTTTCTTT
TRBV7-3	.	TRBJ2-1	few	CASSLKTPQGSYNEQFF	TGTGCCAGCAGCTTAAAAACGCCGCAGGGGTCCTACAATGAGCAGTTCTTC
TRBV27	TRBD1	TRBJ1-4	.	CASSGGQGYEKLFF	TGTGCCAGCAGTGGCGGACAGGGGTATGAAAAACTGTTTTTT
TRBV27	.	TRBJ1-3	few	CASSFRNTIYF	TGTGCCAGCAGTTTCCGAAACACCATATATTTT
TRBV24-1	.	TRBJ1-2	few	CATSELNYGYTF	TGTGCCACCAGTGAACTTAACTATGGCTACACCTTC
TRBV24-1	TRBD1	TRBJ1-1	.	CATSDPDRGTEAFF	TGTGCCACCAGTGACCCGGACAGGGGCACTGAAGCTTTCTTT